These 2 T cell receptor beta chains share one sample of origin, sequenced in a study of T cell clonality in common variable immunodeficiency. Sequencing was performed with immunoSEQ multiplex PCR; in TCRdb, only in-frame clones are kept and a portion is missing. This sample carries about 47,000 clones, none of them present only once. Sequences were obtained from peripheral blood mononuclear cells. These receptors originate from a person between 18 and 69 years old in good health.

This clone was counted many times. The CDR3 end falls 3 residues outside the read, so it is completed with the germline J gene. The J gene is TRBJ1-1, the V gene TRBV5-1; D uncertain. Trimming left V 0 bases short and J 1 base short, with 7 bases between. This CDR3 contains 14 residues. Germline-derived CDR1 and CDR2 are SGHRS and YFSETQ. CDR3 DNA (partial): TGCGCCAGCAGCTTGGGGCGGTGGAACACTGAA. Its translation is CASSLGRWNTE. The full CDR3 protein is CASSLGRWNTEAFF.

The sample holds many counts of this clone. The read comes to an end 3 residues before the CDR3 does, leaving the germline J gene to fill in the end. The chain combines TRBV4-1 with TRBJ2-3; TRBD2 agrees at 7 bases. CDR1 and CDR2 (germline): MGHRA, YSYEKL. The CDR3 has 17 amino acids. V gave up 1 base and J gave up 2 bases; unmatched junction bases: 9. The CDR3 bases that were read are TGCGCCAGCAGCCAAGGTCCGGGACTACCTAACACAGATACG. Translating it yields CASSQGPGLPNTDT. The entire CDR3 protein is CASSQGPGLPNTDTQYF.